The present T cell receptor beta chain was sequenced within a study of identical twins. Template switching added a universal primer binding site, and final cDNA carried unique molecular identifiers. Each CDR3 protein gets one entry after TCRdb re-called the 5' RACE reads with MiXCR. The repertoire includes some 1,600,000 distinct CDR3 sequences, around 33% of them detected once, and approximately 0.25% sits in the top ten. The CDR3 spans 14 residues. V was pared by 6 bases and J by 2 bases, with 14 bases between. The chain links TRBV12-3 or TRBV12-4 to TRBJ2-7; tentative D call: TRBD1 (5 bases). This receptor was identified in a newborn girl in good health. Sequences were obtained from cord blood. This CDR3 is CASSRYRLTYEQYF. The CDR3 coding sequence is TGTGCCAGCAGCCGGTACAGGCTAACCTACGAGCAGTACTTC.